The 25 T cell receptor beta chains in this list originate from one sample, sequenced in a study of cytomegalovirus exposure and HLA in healthy donors. The PCR was carried out with 60 Vbeta primers and 13 Jbeta primers. Sequencing used immunoSEQ multiplex PCR; TCRdb keeps in-frame clones, though not all of them. Altogether around 150,000 clones are present, about 75% being singletons, with the ten largest covering 2% to 2.5%. The material sequenced was PBMCs. These receptors were taken from a female donor in good health and CMV-seronegative.

V is TRBV25-1 and J is TRBJ1-2, with D perhaps matching TRBD1 (6 bases). CDR1 is MGHDK, CDR2 SYGVNS, per germline. V lost 4 bases and J lost 4, with 16 bases in between. The CDR3 sequence is 15 residues long. CDR3: CASSAQLQGPYGYTF. The CDR3 region has the DNA TGTGCCAGCAGTGCACAATTACAGGGTCCCTATGGCTACACCTTC.

The J gene is TRBJ2-7, the V gene TRBV7-9; 12 bases are shared with TRBD2. Germline loops: CDR1 SEHNR, CDR2 FQNEAQ (reference sequence). The ends lost 4 bases at V and 2 bases at J; junction bases unmatched: 15. This CDR3 contains 19 residues. This CDR3 reads CASSSGLAGTPSRTYEQYF. The CDR3 nucleotides read TGTGCCAGCAGCTCAGGACTAGCGGGGACCCCTTCTCGAACCTACGAGCAGTACTTC.

The chain has TRBV5-6 and TRBJ2-7; D remains ambiguous. Germline-derived CDR1 and CDR2 are SGHDT and YYEEEE. The CDR3 contains 12 residues. V dropped 0 bases and J dropped 6 bases, with 7 bases sitting between them. Written as DNA, the CDR3 is TGTGCCAGCAGCTTGGACCCACTCGAGCAGTACTTC. It encodes CASSLDPLEQYF.

The chain employs TRBV10-3 and TRBJ1-1; 10 nucleotides line up with TRBD1. The CDR3 spans 15 residues. The junction had 7 bases not matched to a gene; V was cut back by 6 bases and J by 3 bases. Germline assignment: CDR1 ENHRY and CDR2 SYGVKD. The DNA for the CDR3 is TGTGCCATCAGGGTCGGACAGGGGGAACACACTGAAGCTTTCTTT. This translates into CAIRVGQGEHTEAFF.

This clone has a handful of counts. J is TRBJ2-5 and V is TRBV9; 8 nucleotides align to TRBD2. The V and J ends lost 0 bases and 5 bases, in that order; junction bases with no gene match: 3. The CDR3 has 14 residues. The V gene's germline CDR1 is SGDLS and CDR2 YYNGEE. The CDR3 region is CASSVEGGGETQYF. The CDR3 DNA reads TGTGCCAGCAGCGTAGAGGGCGGGGGGGAGACCCAGTACTTC.

This chain uses TRBV19 with TRBJ1-5; no clear D gene. CDR1 is LNHDA, CDR2 SQIVND, per germline (reference sequence). This CDR3 region has 15 residues. Trimming shortened V by 4 bases and J by 0 bases, and 10 bases separated the two germline ends. The CDR3 DNA follows: TGTGCCAGTAGTAGTCCAGGTATTAGCAATCAGCCCCAGCATTTT. Protein product: CASSSPGISNQPQHF. The variable domain in full, completed from reference TRBV19 and TRBJ1-5, reads DGGITQSPKYLFRKEGQNVTLSCEQNLNHDAMYWYRQDPGQGLRLIYYSQIVNDFQKGDIAEGYSVSREKKESFPLTVTSAQKNPTAFYLCASSSPGISNQPQHFGDGTRLSIL.

The chain employs TRBV6-5 and TRBJ2-5; 13 nucleotides align to TRBD2. The CDR3 runs 15 residues. The J segment lost 4 bases and the V segment lost 6 bases, leaving 5 bases of the junction unmatched. Looked up from germline, CDR1 is MNHEY and CDR2 is SVGAGI. This CDR3 is CASSLLAGGRETQYF. The CDR3 nucleotides read TGTGCCAGCAGCCTACTAGCGGGGGGGCGAGAGACCCAGTACTTC.

The CDR3 DNA sequence: TGTGCCAGCAGTAGAGGGGCGGGAGGGGCTGAGCAGTTCTTC. Translation gives CASSRGAGGAEQFF. The chain links TRBV7-2 to TRBJ2-1; TRBD2 agrees at 9 bases. CDR1 is SGHTA and CDR2 is FQGNSA in the germline V gene. The CDR3 is 14 residues long. Unmatched junction bases numbered 9, after V lost 6 bases and J lost 9 bases.

This CDR3 reads CASSRRDRGMTDTQYF. In DNA form, the CDR3 reads TGTGCCAGCAGCCGGCGGGACAGGGGGATGACAGATACGCAGTATTTT. V usage is TRBV5-6 and J usage is TRBJ2-3; 11 bases line up with TRBD1. Germline V gene lookup returns CDR1 SGHDT and CDR2 YYEEEE. CDR3 length: 16 residues. The junction had 7 bases not matched to a gene; V was cut back by 4 bases and J by 3 bases.

This clone has more than one count but fewer than ten. The rearrangement uses TRBV27 and TRBJ2-2; D is uncertain. Germline loops: CDR1 MNHEY, CDR2 SMNVEV (reference sequence). The CDR3 covers 15 residues. The V end was cut by 4 bases, the J end by 0 bases, with 9 bases between. CDR3 protein: CASSSPGANTGELFF. The CDR3 DNA follows: TGTGCCAGCAGTTCTCCAGGCGCGAACACCGGGGAGCTGTTTTTT.

This chain joins TRBV19 and TRBJ2-3; 11 bases map to TRBD2. The CDR3 sequence is 17 residues long. The V segment lost 5 bases and the J segment 4 bases; nucleotides outside the gene matches: 11. Looked up from germline, CDR1 is LNHDA and CDR2 is SQIVND (reference sequence). The CDR3 coding sequence is TGTGCCAGTAGTCTACGTAGCGGGGGGGCCGTACCAGATACGCAGTATTTT. It specifies CASSLRSGGAVPDTQYF.

The chain employs TRBV5-1 and TRBJ2-1; the match to TRBD1 covers 9 bases. Trimming cost V 6 bases and J 7 bases; bases outside gene matches: 14. The germline V gene encodes CDR1 SGHRS and CDR2 YFSETQ. The CDR3 spans 16 residues. The CDR3 sequence is CASTDLPGQGGNEQFF. CDR3 coding DNA: TGCGCCAGCACCGATCTCCCGGGACAGGGAGGAAATGAGCAGTTCTTC.

This clone has just a few counts. The V gene is TRBV1, the J gene TRBJ2-3; the D call of TRBD2 is as the table states it, not checked on the DNA. TRBV1 is tagged as a pseudogene. The CDR3 runs 18 residues. This CDR3 is CTSYVSGTSGANTDTQYF. The CDR3 DNA is TGCACCAGCTATGTGTCGGGGACTAGCGGGGCCAACACAGATACGCAGTATTTT.

V usage is TRBV28 and J usage is TRBJ2-5; a possible D gene is TRBD1 (6 bases). V gave up 7 bases and J gave up 1 base, with 10 bases separating them. The CDR3 contains 13 residues. Germline-derived CDR1 and CDR2 are MDHEN and SYDVKM. The CDR3 bases are TGTGCCAGCAAACTAGGGGGCCAAGAGACCCAGTACTTC. Its translation: CASKLGGQETQYF. The full variable domain, rest sourced from reference TRBV28 and TRBJ2-5, is DVKVTQSSRYLVKRTGEKVFLECVQDMDHENMFWYRQDPGLGLRLIYFSYDVKMKEKGDIPEGYSVSREKKERFSLILESASTNQTSMYLCASKLGGQETQYFGPGTRLLVL.

This clone appeared a few times. V usage is TRBV5-1 and J usage is TRBJ2-1; D ambiguous. Per germline, CDR1 SGHRS and CDR2 YFSETQ. V lost 0 bases to trimming and J lost 3 bases, with 10 bases between them. There are 15 residues in the CDR3. CDR3 in amino acids: CASSLDQVLYNEQFF. The CDR3 nucleotides are TGCGCCAGCAGCTTGGATCAGGTTCTCTACAATGAGCAGTTCTTC.

This clone occurred a few times. This chain links TRBV30 with TRBJ1-5; no clear D. Germline loops: CDR1 GTSNPN, CDR2 SVGIG (reference sequence). The CDR3 is 12 residues long. V dropped 3 bases and J dropped 6 bases, with 9 bases sitting between them. For the CDR3, the DNA is TGTGCCTGGAGCGGGCGGGGTCAGCCCCAGCATTTT. Its protein is CAWSGRGQPQHF.

To note about this clone: This sample also contains other DNA sequences that code for the same CDR3. The chain is built from TRBV30 and TRBJ2-7; D is unclear. The CDR3 length is 12 residues. Deletions cut 2 bases from V and 3 bases from J, with 8 bases between. Germline V gene sequence: CDR1 GTSNPN, CDR2 SVGIG (reference sequence). The CDR3 sequence is CAWSSGLYEQYF. CDR3 coding DNA: TGTGCCTGGAGTTCAGGCCTCTACGAGCAGTACTTC.

The chain carries TRBV7-9 and TRBJ2-5; 8 nucleotides line up with TRBD1. The CDR3 has 16 amino acids. In germline, CDR1 is SEHNR, CDR2 FQNEAQ (reference sequence). V dropped 6 bases and J dropped 5; count of bases not matched to a gene: 14. The CDR3 region is CASSSDETGEYETQYF. CDR3 bases: TGTGCCAGCAGTTCCGACGAGACAGGGGAGTACGAGACCCAGTACTTC.

The J gene is TRBJ2-1, the V gene TRBV2, with TRBD2 matching over 7 bases. The J segment lost 8 bases and the V segment lost 2 bases, leaving 6 bases of the junction unmatched. This CDR3 has 14 residues. Germline loops: CDR1 SNHLY, CDR2 FYNNEI. Here the CDR3 reads CASSEIGGTYEQFF. CDR3 nucleotides: TGTGCCAGCAGTGAAATCGGGGGGACGTATGAGCAGTTCTTC.

The chain uses TRBV5-1 and TRBJ1-4, with a weak D call TRBD1 (6 bases). V lost 4 bases and J 0 bases, leaving 16 bases between the germline ends. There are 17 residues in the CDR3. Germline V gives CDR1 SGHRS, CDR2 YFSETQ. The CDR3 region is CASSTTGTSATNEKLFF. DNA of the CDR3: TGCGCCAGCAGCACAACCGGGACAAGCGCAACTAATGAAAAACTGTTTTTT.

The table lists this clone with a few counts. This sequence joins TRBV30 and TRBJ2-1; D unclear. The CDR3 runs 14 residues. CDR1 is GTSNPN, CDR2 SVGIG, per germline (reference sequence). Trimming left V 5 bases short and J 2 bases short, with 13 bases between. The CDR3 DNA reads as TGTGCCTGGGGGTCAGGCCATCCCTACAATGAGCAGTTCTTC. This translates into CAWGSGHPYNEQFF.

The gene calls are TRBV6-6 and TRBJ2-2, with 10 bases matching TRBD2. The V gene's germline CDR1 is MNHNY and CDR2 SVGAGI (reference sequence). The J segment lost 4 bases and the V segment lost 2 bases, leaving 1 base of the junction unmatched. This CDR3 contains 15 residues. Here the CDR3 reads CASSYQRGGTGELFF. In DNA form, the CDR3 reads TGTGCCAGCAGTTACCAGCGGGGGGGCACCGGGGAGCTGTTTTTT.

V gene TRBV5-1 combines with J gene TRBJ2-7, with 7 bases matching TRBD2. With V trimmed by 5 bases and J by 1 base, 9 bases remained unmatched. CDR3 length equals 15 residues. Germline loops: CDR1 SGHRS, CDR2 YFSETQ. This CDR3 reads CASSPGGTVSYEQYF. The DNA for the CDR3 is TGCGCCAGCAGTCCGGGGGGAACCGTTTCCTACGAGCAGTACTTC.

The CDR3 protein is CASSQRQGNTEAFF. The CDR3 nucleotides read TGTGCCAGCAGTCAACGACAGGGGAACACTGAAGCTTTCTTT. The V gene is TRBV6-6, the J gene TRBJ1-1; 7 nucleotides agree with TRBD1. The germline V gene encodes CDR1 MNHNY and CDR2 SVGAGI (reference sequence). J was trimmed by 1 base and V by 5 bases; bases with no gene match: 4. The CDR3 is 14 amino acids.

V gene TRBV27 combines with J gene TRBJ2-2; 10 bases agree with TRBD2. The CDR3 covers 18 residues. The V segment lost 3 bases and the J segment 2 bases; nucleotides outside the gene matches: 9. Germline lookup yields CDR1 MNHEY and CDR2 SMNVEV (reference sequence). Here the CDR3 DNA reads TGTGCCAGCAGTTTCCGCCCAGCGGGGGGGTCAAACACCGGGGAGCTGTTTTTT. It codes for CASSFRPAGGSNTGELFF.